The 6 T cell receptor beta chains reported below all come from one sample, sequenced in a study of T cell changes during pregnancy in multiple sclerosis. Sequenced by immunoSEQ multiplex PCR; TCRdb stores in-frame clones only, minus some. The sample lists around 88,000 clones, about 92% seen once, with over 2% in the top ten. The sample here was peripheral blood, taken in the first trimester of pregnancy. These TCRs come from a female donor with multiple sclerosis, enrolled in a pregnancy study.

The rearrangement links TRBV7-9 to TRBJ2-7, with a tentative D call TRBD1 (6 bases). CDR3 length equals 13 residues. Germline values: CDR1 SEHNR, CDR2 FQNEAQ (reference sequence). The ends were cut back, 5 bases at V and 6 bases at J, with 14 bases in the middle. In DNA form, the CDR3 reads TGTGCCAGCAGCGCAGGGGTCGGTGGCGAGCAGTACTTC. Translation: CASSAGVGGEQYF.

V and J are TRBV11-2 and TRBJ1-4; tentative D call: TRBD1 (5 bases). The V gene's germline CDR1 is SGHAT and CDR2 FQNNGV. This CDR3 is built from 15 residues. V dropped 6 bases and J dropped 0 bases, with 11 bases sitting between them. The CDR3 DNA sequence: TGTGCCAGCAGGGGGTGGGGCGCAACTAATGAAAAACTGTTTTTT. Its protein is CASRGWGATNEKLFF.

The CDR3 loop is CASSSLTRLASEQYF. CDR3 nucleotides: TGTGCCAGCAGCTCTCTGACGCGGCTAGCTTCCGAGCAGTACTTC. The rearrangement links TRBV6-5 to TRBJ2-7, with D maybe TRBD2 (5 bases). Looked up from germline, CDR1 is MNHEY and CDR2 is SVGAGI. The length of the CDR3 is 15 residues. V shed 6 bases and J shed 6 bases, with 21 bases lying between them.

V gene TRBV28 combines with J gene TRBJ2-6; D is uncertain. The CDR3 extends over 15 amino acids. The germline gives CDR1 MDHEN, CDR2 SYDVKM. The V gene lost 7 bases and the J gene lost 2 bases, with 12 bases spanning the gap. The CDR3 nucleotides are TGTGCCAGCACTCCCTCAGGAACTGGGGCCAACGTCCTGACTTTC. Protein: CASTPSGTGANVLTF.

The chain links TRBV29-1 to TRBJ2-2, with 16 bases that match TRBD2. This CDR3 has 13 amino acids. The germline V gene has CDR1 SQVTM and CDR2 ANQGSEA. Trimming at V came to 7 bases and at J to 8 bases, leaving 1 base not matched to a gene. CDR3 sequence (DNA): TGCAGCGGGGGACTAGCGGGAGGGGGGGAGCTGTTTTTT. Encoded protein: CSGGLAGGGELFF.

This rearrangement joins TRBV25-1 to TRBJ2-1; D is possibly TRBD1 (6 bases). Germline V gene sequence: CDR1 MGHDK, CDR2 SYGVNS. V dropped 2 bases and J dropped 3 bases, with 8 bases sitting between them. This CDR3 region has 14 residues. The CDR3, as DNA: TGTGCCAGCAGTGAAAGACAGGTCTACAATGAGCAGTTCTTC. As protein: CASSERQVYNEQFF.